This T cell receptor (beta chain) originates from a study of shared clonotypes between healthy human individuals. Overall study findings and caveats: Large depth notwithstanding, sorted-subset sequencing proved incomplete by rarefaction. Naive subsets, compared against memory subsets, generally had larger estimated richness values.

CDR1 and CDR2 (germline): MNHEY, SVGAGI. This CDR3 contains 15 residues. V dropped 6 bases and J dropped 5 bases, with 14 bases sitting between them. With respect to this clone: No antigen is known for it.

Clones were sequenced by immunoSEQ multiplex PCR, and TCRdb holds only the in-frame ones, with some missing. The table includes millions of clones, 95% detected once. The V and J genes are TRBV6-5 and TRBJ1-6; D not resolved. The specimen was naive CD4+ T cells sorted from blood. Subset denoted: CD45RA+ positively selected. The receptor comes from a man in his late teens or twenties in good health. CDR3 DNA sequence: TGTGCCAGCAGCACCGTAGCGGGGAATAATTCACCCCTCCACTTT. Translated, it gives CASSTVAGNNSPLHF.